Presented here are 10 T cell receptor beta chains from one specimen sequenced in a study of blood T cell repertoires in COVID-19. Profiling relied on immunoSEQ multiplex PCR, and the TCRdb table lists in-frame clones only, not all of them. Among around 160,000 clones listed, around 87% were seen once. The sequenced sample was PBMCs or T cells enriched from blood (not recorded which). These receptors were taken from a woman between 40 and 50 years old who had been exposed to COVID-19.

This clone was recorded once. In the same sample, other DNA sequences code for this CDR3. This rearrangement joins TRBV7-2 to TRBJ2-7; D gene ambiguous. The CDR3 spans 14 residues. V was clipped by 1 base and J by 1 base, with 8 bases between them. Germline V gene sequence: CDR1 SGHTA, CDR2 FQGNSA. CDR3 in DNA: TGTGCCAGCAGCTTAGATGAGAGGTCCTACGAGCAGTACTTC. Amino acid sequence: CASSLDERSYEQYF. Looking up the rest from reference TRBV7-2 and TRBJ2-7 gives the full variable domain: GAGVSQSPSNKVTEKGKDVELRCDPISGHTALYWYRQSLGQGLEFLIYFQGNSAPDKSGLPSDRFSAERTGGSVSTLTIQRTQQEDSAVYLCASSLDERSYEQYFGPGTRLTVT.

This chain links TRBV12-3 or TRBV12-4 with TRBJ2-7; D is undetermined. This CDR3 has 13 amino acids. Deletions cut 3 bases from V and 5 bases from J, with 11 bases between. The DNA for the CDR3 is TGTGCCAGCAGTTTTAACCGGGTGAACGAGCAGTACTTC. Translation gives CASSFNRVNEQYF.

This clone was seen a single time. The chain couples TRBV7-2 to TRBJ1-6; TRBD1 is a possible D gene (6 bases). The V end lost 1 base, the J end lost 9 bases, and 7 bases lay between the germline ends. This CDR3 region has 13 residues. Germline CDR1 SGHTA, CDR2 FQGNSA. CDR3 in DNA: TGTGCCAGCAGCTTAGAAGGGGGTTCACCCCTCCACTTT. Encoded protein: CASSLEGGSPLHF.

The gene calls are TRBV9 and TRBJ2-3; TRBD1 matches 7 bases. V was pared by 7 bases and J by 6 bases, with 11 bases of the junction left unmatched. Germline CDR1 is SGDLS and CDR2 is YYNGEE. The CDR3 sequence is 14 residues long. The DNA for the CDR3 is TGTGCCAGCGCTATTCACAGGGGAGACGATACGCAGTATTTT. Residues: CASAIHRGDDTQYF.

The chain is built from TRBV9 and TRBJ1-2; 7 nucleotides agree with TRBD1. From germline, CDR1 is SGDLS and CDR2 YYNGEE. The CDR3 sequence is 15 residues long. The V and J ends lost 0 bases and 4 bases, in that order; junction bases with no gene match: 6. The CDR3 is CASSVVGGPIYGYTF. The CDR3 DNA follows: TGTGCCAGCAGCGTAGTAGGGGGCCCTATCTATGGCTACACCTTC.

The chain links TRBV2 to TRBJ1-3, with TRBD1 matching 7 bases. V shed 6 bases and J 9 bases; nucleotides not matched to a gene: 2. Germline lookup yields CDR1 SNHLY and CDR2 FYNNEI. The CDR3 runs to 11 residues. CDR3 amino acids: CASSYRGTIYF. CDR3 in DNA: TGTGCCAGCAGCTACAGGGGCACCATATATTTT.

V and J are TRBV27 and TRBJ2-7, with D tentatively TRBD2 (6 bases). Germline V gene lookup returns CDR1 MNHEY and CDR2 SMNVEV (reference sequence). CDR3 length: 13 amino acids. With 3 bases removed from V and 2 bases from J, the gap between germline ends came to 8 bases. CDR3 nucleotides: TGTGCCAGCAGTTTTCCGGGGGCCTACGAGCAGTACTTC. It translates to CASSFPGAYEQYF.

V is TRBV10-3 and J is TRBJ1-1; D might be TRBD1 (5 bases). Germline lookup yields CDR1 ENHRY and CDR2 SYGVKD. Trimming removed 6 bases from V and 2 bases from J, with 13 bases in between. The length of the CDR3 is 14 residues. The CDR3 protein is CAISVGGDNTEAFF. CDR3 bases: TGTGCCATCAGCGTCGGGGGTGACAACACTGAAGCTTTCTTT.

The chain links TRBV27 to TRBJ2-7, with 7 bases aligning to TRBD1. The J segment lost 0 bases and the V segment lost 2 bases, leaving 7 bases of the junction unmatched. There are 16 residues in the CDR3. Germline lookup yields CDR1 MNHEY and CDR2 SMNVEV (reference sequence). CDR3 amino acids: CASSLRPRDSSYEQYF. DNA of the CDR3: TGTGCCAGCAGTTTAAGGCCCCGGGACAGCTCCTACGAGCAGTACTTC.

This clone was seen ten or more times. The chain carries TRBV12-3 or TRBV12-4 and TRBJ1-2; D is perhaps TRBD1 (5 bases). This CDR3 has 13 amino acids. Trimming stripped 1 base from V and 4 bases from J, with 7 bases between. The CDR3 region is CASSLDRFYGYTF. CDR3 in DNA: TGTGCCAGCAGTTTAGACAGGTTCTATGGCTACACCTTC.